This TCR beta chain was sequenced during a study of blood T cell repertoires in COVID-19. The CDR3 has 17 amino acids. Trimming removed 3 bases at V and 4 bases at J, with 20 bases between. Germline V CDR1 and CDR2: SGDLS, YYNGEE. Sequencing was performed with immunoSEQ multiplex PCR; in TCRdb, only in-frame clones are kept and a portion is missing. The data show some 150,000 clones, more than 85% seen once. The sequence was collected from a woman of 80 years or more in a cohort sampled during active or convalescent COVID-19. The chain links TRBV9 to TRBJ2-1, with D maybe TRBD2 (6 bases). Material: peripheral blood. The CDR3 DNA reads TGTGCCAGCAGCGCCAACCCTCCAGGGAGGTCTTACAATGAGCAGTTCTTC. Amino acid sequence: CASSANPPGRSYNEQFF.